This T cell receptor (beta chain) was captured in a study of T cell responses to AZD1222 COVID-19 vaccine. Study findings and constraints: Researchers took repertoire samples only after the peak T cell response had come.

With V trimmed by 0 bases and J by 14 bases, 3 bases remained unmatched. The CDR3 sequence is 12 residues long. The germline V gene has CDR1 MGHRA and CDR2 YSYEKL. Measured with immunoSEQ multiplex PCR; TCRdb has only the in-frame clones, and not every one. The profile shows 100,000 to 120,000 clones, about 91% of them singletons. This clone occurred once. Its matching antigen is unknown. The specimen comprised peripheral blood, sampled 28 days after the second AZD1222 dose. The chain combines TRBV4-1 with TRBJ1-4; TRBD1 matches 7 bases. The clonotype originates from an adult who received the AZD1222 COVID-19 vaccine. This chain's CDR3 is CASSQDRGGLFF. The CDR3 DNA follows: TGCGCCAGCAGCCAAGATCGAGGGGGCCTGTTTTTT.